This T cell receptor beta chain was documented in a study of blood T cell repertoires in COVID-19. Turning to the study itself: PBMCs, B-cell-depleted T cells, or T cells provided the cDNA or gDNA that made up the material.

Original processing methods: Amplification with reference gene primers provided the estimates of nucleated cell counts. TCRdb keeps only in-frame clones here, not all; method: immunoSEQ multiplex PCR. The DNA was the basis for D and trimming; V, J and clone size are from that table. This table holds under 200,000 clones, about 93% found once. The sample consisted of peripheral blood. This receptor was taken from a man aged 50 to 59 with acute or convalescent COVID-19.

Here the CDR3 DNA reads TGTGCCAGCAGCTCAATAGCGGGGGGTAGGGAAACGCAGTATTTT. It specifies CASSSIAGGRETQYF. V is TRBV7-9 and J is TRBJ2-3, with 10 bases lining up with TRBD2. Trimming removed 4 bases from V and 9 bases from J; junction bases left unmatched: 10. The CDR3 sequence is 15 residues long. CDR1 is SEHNR and CDR2 is FQNEAQ in the germline V gene (reference sequence).